This note documents a single TCR beta chain sequence. Its antigen remains unknown. The PCR used 60 Vbeta and 13 Jbeta primers. Only in-frame clones appear in the TCRdb table, and some are missing; sequencing was by immunoSEQ multiplex PCR. This sample carries 110,000 to 150,000 clones, roughly 9.7% of them seen once, and the ten largest clones take 1.8%. These data come from a study of cytomegalovirus exposure and HLA in healthy donors. Broader study findings: Being indistinguishable, some V segments were excluded, TRBV6-2 and TRBV6-3 among them. For most TCR sequences rarity was the rule, although some public TCRs occurred in many donors. A later analysis reportedly found that, within productive TCRs, an Asian-associated ancestry cluster had fewer N-insertions than the mean observed across the approximately 660 donors.

V lost 5 bases and J lost 8; bases outside the gene matches: 10. CDR1 and CDR2 from the germline V gene are SGHVS and FNYEAQ. CDR3 size: 16 residues. The chain has TRBV7-6 and TRBJ1-4; 11 bases map to TRBD1. This TCR derives from a man in his fifties in good health and CMV-seronegative. Sequenced material: PBMCs. The DNA of the CDR3 is TGTGCCAGCAGCCCCCGGACCGGGACAGGGGGAGAAAAACTGTTTTTT. Translation gives CASSPRTGTGGEKLFF.